This entry concerns a single T cell receptor beta chain. This sample was included in a study of blood T cell repertoires in COVID-19. Original processing notes: Reference gene primer amplification yielded estimated nucleated cell counts. Sequencing was performed with immunoSEQ multiplex PCR; in TCRdb, only in-frame clones are kept and a portion is missing. V and J calls and clone size are as listed in that table; D and trimming were resolved from the DNA. Of some 37,000 clones listed, 70% to 90% are singletons. V was pared by 10 bases and J by 3 bases, with 12 bases between. This CDR3 is 12 amino acids long.

This TCR was recovered from a middle-aged man in a cohort sampled during active COVID-19. Material: peripheral blood. The J gene is TRBJ1-1, the V gene TRBV12-3 or TRBV12-4, with TRBD1 as a possible D gene (5 bases). The CDR3 DNA is TGTGCCACGTCCAGGGTGTACACTGAAGCTTTCTTT. This sequence encodes CATSRVYTEAFF.